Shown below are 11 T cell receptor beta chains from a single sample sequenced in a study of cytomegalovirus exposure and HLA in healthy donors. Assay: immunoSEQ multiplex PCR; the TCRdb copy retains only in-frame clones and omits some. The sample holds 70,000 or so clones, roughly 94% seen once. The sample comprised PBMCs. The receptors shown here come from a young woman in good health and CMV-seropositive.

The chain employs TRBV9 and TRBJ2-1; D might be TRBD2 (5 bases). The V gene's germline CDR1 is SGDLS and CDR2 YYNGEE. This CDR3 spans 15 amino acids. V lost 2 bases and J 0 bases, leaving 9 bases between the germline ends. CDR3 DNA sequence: TGTGCCAGCAGCGTCCTAGGGAGCTCCTACAATGAGCAGTTCTTC. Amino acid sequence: CASSVLGSSYNEQFF.

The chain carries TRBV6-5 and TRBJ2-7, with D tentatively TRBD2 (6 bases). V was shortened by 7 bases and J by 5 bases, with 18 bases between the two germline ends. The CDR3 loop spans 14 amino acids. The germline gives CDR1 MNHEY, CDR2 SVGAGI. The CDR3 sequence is CASTFGTRTNEQYF. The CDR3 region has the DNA TGTGCCAGCACCTTCGGGACTCGCACCAACGAGCAGTACTTC.

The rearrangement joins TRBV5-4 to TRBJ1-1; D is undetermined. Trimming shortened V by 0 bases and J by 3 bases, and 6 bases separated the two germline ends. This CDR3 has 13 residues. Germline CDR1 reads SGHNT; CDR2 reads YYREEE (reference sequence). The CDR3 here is CASSLGTDTEAFF. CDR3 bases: TGTGCCAGCAGCTTGGGTACGGACACTGAAGCTTTCTTT.

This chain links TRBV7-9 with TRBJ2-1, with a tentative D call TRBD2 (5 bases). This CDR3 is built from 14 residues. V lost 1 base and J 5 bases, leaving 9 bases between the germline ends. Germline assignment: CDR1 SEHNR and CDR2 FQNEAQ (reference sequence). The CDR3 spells CASSLVLTNNEQFF. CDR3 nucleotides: TGTGCCAGCAGCTTAGTATTGACTAACAATGAGCAGTTCTTC. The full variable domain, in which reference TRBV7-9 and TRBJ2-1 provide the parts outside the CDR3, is DTGVSQNPRHKITKRGQNVTFRCDPISEHNRLYWYRQTLGQGPEFLTYFQNEAQLEKSRLLSDRFSAERPKGSFSTLEIQRTEQGDSAMYLCASSLVLTNNEQFFGPGTRLTVL.

The CDR3: CSVELRSTDTQYF. The CDR3 nucleotides are TGCAGCGTTGAGCTGCGGAGCACAGATACGCAGTATTTT. The chain couples TRBV29-1 to TRBJ2-3; D uncertain. Per germline, CDR1 SQVTM and CDR2 ANQGSEA. This CDR3 is 13 amino acids long. Trimming pared 3 bases from V and 0 bases from J, leaving 7 bases between.

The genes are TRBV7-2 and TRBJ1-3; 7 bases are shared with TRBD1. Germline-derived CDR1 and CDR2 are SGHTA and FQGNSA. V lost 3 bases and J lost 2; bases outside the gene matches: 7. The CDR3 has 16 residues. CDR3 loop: CASSLTGSDAGNTIYF. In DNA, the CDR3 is TGTGCCAGCAGCTTGACAGGGTCCGATGCTGGAAACACCATATATTTT.

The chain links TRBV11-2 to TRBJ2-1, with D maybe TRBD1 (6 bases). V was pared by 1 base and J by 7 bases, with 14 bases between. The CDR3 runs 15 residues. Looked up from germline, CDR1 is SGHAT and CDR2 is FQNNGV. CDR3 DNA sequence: TGTGCCAGCAGCTTAGGAAGGGGGAAAAGGAATGAGCAGTTCTTC. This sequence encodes CASSLGRGKRNEQFF.

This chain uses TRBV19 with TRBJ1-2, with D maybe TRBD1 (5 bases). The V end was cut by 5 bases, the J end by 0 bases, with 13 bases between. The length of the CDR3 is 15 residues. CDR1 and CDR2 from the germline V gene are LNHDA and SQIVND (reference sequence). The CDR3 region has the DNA TGTGCCAGTAGTGAGGACACCGTGACTAACTATGGCTACACCTTC. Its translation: CASSEDTVTNYGYTF.

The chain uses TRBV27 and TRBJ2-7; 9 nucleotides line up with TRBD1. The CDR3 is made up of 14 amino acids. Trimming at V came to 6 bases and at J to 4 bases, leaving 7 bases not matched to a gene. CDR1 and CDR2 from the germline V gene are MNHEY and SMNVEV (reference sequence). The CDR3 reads CASRGGTGLYEQYF. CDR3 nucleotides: TGTGCCAGCAGGGGCGGGACAGGGCTTTACGAGCAGTACTTC.

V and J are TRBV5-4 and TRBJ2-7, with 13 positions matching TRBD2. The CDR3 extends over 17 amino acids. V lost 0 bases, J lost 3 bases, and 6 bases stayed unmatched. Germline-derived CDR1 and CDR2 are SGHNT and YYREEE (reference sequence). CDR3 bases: TGTGCCAGCAGCTTGGCACTAGCGGGGGGGCCTGACTACGAGCAGTACTTC. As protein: CASSLALAGGPDYEQYF.

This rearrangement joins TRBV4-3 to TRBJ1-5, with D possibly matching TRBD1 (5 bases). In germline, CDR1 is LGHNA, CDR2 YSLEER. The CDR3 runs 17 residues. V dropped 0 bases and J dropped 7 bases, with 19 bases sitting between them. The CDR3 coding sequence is TGCGCCAGCAGCCAAGAGTTGGCGGCGAGGTCAGGGCAGCCCCAGCATTTT. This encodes CASSQELAARSGQPQHF.